These 21 T cell receptor beta chains share one sample of origin, sequenced in a study of T cell repertoires in cytomegalovirus infection. Using its own MiXCR run on the reads, TCRdb lists one record per CDR3 protein. This table holds approximately 500,000 distinct CDR3 sequences, 15% to 20% found once. Sequencing was done on a sample of CD8+ T cells from PBMCs. All receptors come from a human donor in good health (CMV status not recorded). Some clones in this sample may be carry-over from other donors' samples.

In its sample, this clonotype was seen a few times. The genes are TRBV10-2 and TRBJ1-5; D is uncertain. Per the germline V gene, CDR1 is WSHSY and CDR2 is SAAADI. The CDR3 extends over 14 amino acids. With 4 bases removed from V and 0 bases from J, the gap between germline ends came to 7 bases. This CDR3 reads CASSGTDSNQPQHF. CDR3 DNA sequence: TGCGCCAGCAGTGGGACGGATAGCAATCAGCCCCAGCATTTT.

In its sample, this clonotype was seen many times. The rearrangement joins TRBV6-9 to TRBJ2-5; D is possibly TRBD1 (6 bases). V was shortened by 6 bases and J by 1 base, with 18 bases between the two germline ends. The germline V gene encodes CDR1 MNHGY and CDR2 SVAAGI. The length of the CDR3 is 16 residues. CDR3 sequence: CASSPPSGQFQETQYF. The CDR3 nucleotides read TGTGCCAGCAGCCCTCCCTCCGGACAGTTCCAAGAGACCCAGTACTTC.

The table lists this clonotype with a count of one. This chain joins TRBV12-5 and TRBJ2-3; D not resolved. The V and J ends lost 2 bases and 4 bases respectively, with 4 bases between them. The CDR3 contains 12 residues. Germline lookup yields CDR1 LGHNT and CDR2 FRNRAP. In DNA, the CDR3 is TGTGCTAGTGGTTTGAGGTCAGATACGCAGTATTTT. It encodes CASGLRSDTQYF.

V usage is TRBV15 and J usage is TRBJ2-2, with 7 bases lining up with TRBD2. V gave up 8 bases and J gave up 1 base; unmatched junction bases: 4. The CDR3 length is 14 residues. Per germline, CDR1 LNHNV and CDR2 YYDKDF (reference sequence). The CDR3 DNA reads as TGTGCCACCTCCCTAGCGGAGAACACCGGGGAGCTGTTTTTT. Amino acid sequence: CATSLAENTGELFF.

For this clonotype: This may arise from a read error, as a much more abundant clone is one base away. The chain links TRBV7-9 to TRBJ2-7; TRBD1 aligns across 10 bases. The CDR3 extends over 16 amino acids. V trimming: 5 bases; J trimming: 4 bases; junction bases outside the gene matches: 11. The germline V gene encodes CDR1 SEHNR and CDR2 FQNEAQ (reference sequence). In nucleotides, the CDR3 is TGTGCCAGCAGCACCCGGACAGGGGGAAATGCGTACGAGCAGTACTTC. Translating gives CASSTRTGGNAYEQYF.

The chain carries TRBV20-1 and TRBJ1-3; possibly TRBD1 for D (5 bases). V gave up 2 bases and J gave up 0 bases, with 11 bases separating them. The CDR3 totals 15 residues. Per germline, CDR1 DFQATT and CDR2 SNEGSKA (reference sequence). The CDR3 DNA is TGCAGTGCTAGAAGTCAGGGCTACTCTGGAAACACCATATATTTT. Translating gives CSARSQGYSGNTIYF.

This clonotype was found many times. The rearrangement links TRBV27 to TRBJ2-1; D may correspond to TRBD1 or TRBD2 (5 bases each). The CDR3 consists of 14 residues. The germline gives CDR1 MNHEY, CDR2 SMNVEV (reference sequence). The V and J ends lost 6 bases and 6 bases respectively, with 15 bases between them. CDR3 nucleotide sequence: TGTGCCAGCAGCCGCCCGGGGACCGCCAATGAGCAGTTCTTC. It codes for CASSRPGTANEQFF.

CDR3 region: CASSVLGPGTEAFF. CDR3 bases: TGTGCCAGCAGTGTCCTAGGGCCGGGCACTGAAGCTTTCTTT. V and J are TRBV13 and TRBJ1-1; D remains unclear. Germline V gene lookup returns CDR1 PRHDT and CDR2 FYEKMQ (reference sequence). V lost 6 bases and J 4 bases, leaving 15 bases between the germline ends. The CDR3 extends over 14 amino acids.

This clonotype was found many times. The CDR3, as DNA: TGTGCCAGCAGCTTCTCGAGAGACACGTCCTACGAGCAGTACTTC. Translation gives CASSFSRDTSYEQYF. The rearrangement uses TRBV7-9 and TRBJ2-7; D uncertain. The CDR3 contains 15 residues. V was shortened by 3 bases and J by 1 base, with 13 bases between the two germline ends. CDR1 is SEHNR and CDR2 is FQNEAQ in the germline V gene (reference sequence). Drawing the rest from reference TRBV7-9 and TRBJ2-7, the complete variable domain is DTGVSQNPRHKITKRGQNVTFRCDPISEHNRLYWYRQTLGQGPEFLTYFQNEAQLEKSRLLSDRFSAERPKGSFSTLEIQRTEQGDSAMYLCASSFSRDTSYEQYFGPGTRLTVT.

This clonotype occurred many times. V gene TRBV12-3 or TRBV12-4 combines with J gene TRBJ2-1; D not certain. V lost 4 bases to trimming and J lost 6 bases, with 16 bases between them. This CDR3 region has 15 residues. The CDR3 loop reads CASSSGLPGSNEQFF. The CDR3 nucleotides read TGTGCCAGCAGTTCAGGCCTTCCGGGTAGCAATGAGCAGTTCTTC.

This clonotype was recorded a few times. This sequence joins TRBV6-1 and TRBJ2-2; 8 bases align to TRBD2. CDR1 is MNHNS, CDR2 SASEGT, per germline. V lost 4 bases, J lost 2 bases, and 9 bases stayed unmatched. This CDR3 region has 17 residues. The CDR3 is CASSGWRGARNTGELFF. Here the CDR3 DNA reads TGTGCCAGCAGTGGATGGCGGGGGGCGCGAAACACCGGGGAGCTGTTTTTT.

This chain uses TRBV19 with TRBJ1-6; TRBD1 matches at 7 bases. This CDR3 is 19 amino acids long. Germline CDR1 and CDR2: LNHDA and SQIVND (reference sequence). The V gene end was trimmed by 7 bases and the J gene end by 0 bases; junction bases not matched to a gene: 15. CDR3 protein: CASTRGNRGLSSYNSPLHF. CDR3 DNA: TGTGCCAGTACGAGGGGGAACAGGGGCCTTAGCTCCTATAATTCACCCCTCCACTTT.

This clonotype was seen ten or more times. The V and J genes are TRBV27 and TRBJ2-6, with 7 bases aligning to TRBD1. V gave up 6 bases and J gave up 1 base; unmatched junction bases: 0. This CDR3 is 14 amino acids long. Germline V CDR1 and CDR2: MNHEY, SMNVEV (reference sequence). The CDR3 DNA sequence: TGTGCCAGCAGGACAGGGTCTGGGGCCAACGTCCTGACTTTC. It yields the protein CASRTGSGANVLTF.

This clonotype showed up many times. The chain uses TRBV5-8 and TRBJ2-1, with 8 bases matching TRBD1. Germline V CDR1 and CDR2: SGHTS, YDEGEE. CDR3 length: 17 residues. With V trimmed by 4 bases and J by 4 bases, 13 bases remained unmatched. DNA of the CDR3: TGTGCCAGCAGCCCGGACGTGGACAGGGAAGGGTACAATGAGCAGTTCTTC. It specifies CASSPDVDREGYNEQFF.

This clonotype was seen a few times. The V and J genes are TRBV15 and TRBJ2-1; a weak D match, TRBD2 (6 bases). V shed 3 bases and J shed 3 bases, with 15 bases lying between them. Germline CDR1 reads LNHNV; CDR2 reads YYDKDF (reference sequence). This CDR3 has 16 amino acids. The chain's CDR3 is CATSRGGTVGYNEQFF. In DNA form, the CDR3 reads TGTGCCACCAGCAGGGGGGGAACCGTCGGCTACAATGAGCAGTTCTTC.

The table lists this clonotype with a few counts. This chain links TRBV7-4 with TRBJ2-7; D might be TRBD1 or TRBD2, each matching 5 bases. CDR1 is SGHVT, CDR2 SQSDAQ, per germline. Trimming removed 5 bases from V and 3 bases from J, with 14 bases in between. The CDR3 sequence is 14 residues long. This chain's CDR3 is CASSAGDRFYEQYF. The CDR3 DNA sequence: TGTGCCAGCAGCGCCGGGGACCGATTCTACGAGCAGTACTTC.

V usage is TRBV3-1 and J usage is TRBJ2-1, with a possible D match to TRBD2 (6 bases). CDR3 length: 16 residues. The germline CDR1 and CDR2 sequences are LGHDT and YNNKEL (reference sequence). V shed 3 bases and J shed 7 bases, with 19 bases lying between them. The CDR3 sequence: CASSQKGGREVNEQFF. CDR3 DNA: TGTGCCAGCAGCCAGAAAGGTGGCAGGGAGGTGAATGAGCAGTTCTTC.

This clonotype has ten or more counts. This chain joins TRBV6-2 or TRBV6-3 and TRBJ2-1, with TRBD1 as a possible D gene (6 bases). Trimming took off 4 bases at V and 9 bases at J, with 13 bases between the two ends. The CDR3 has 13 amino acids. Germline V gene data show CDR1 as MNHEY and CDR2 as SVGEGT. The CDR3 region has the DNA TGTGCCAGCAGTTTGGGGGCTTTGGGTGAGCAGTTCTTC. This sequence encodes CASSLGALGEQFF.

The V and J genes are TRBV4-2 and TRBJ2-2; 7 nucleotides line up with TRBD1. This CDR3 contains 15 residues. J gave up 7 bases and V 1 base, and 6 bases lay outside the gene matches. Looked up from germline, CDR1 is LGHNA and CDR2 is YNFKEQ. CDR3 sequence (DNA): TGTGCCAGCAGCCAAGGCACAGGGGCGGACGGGGAGCTGTTTTTT. This translates into CASSQGTGADGELFF.

As DNA, the CDR3 is TGTGCCAGCAGTTACTCTTTGGCGGAGACCTACGAGCAGTACTTC. Residues: CASSYSLAETYEQYF. The chain is built from TRBV6-6 and TRBJ2-7; D not certain. The V and J ends lost 0 bases and 2 bases respectively, with 11 bases between them. The CDR3 totals 15 residues. Germline V gene lookup returns CDR1 MNHNY and CDR2 SVGAGI (reference sequence).

This clonotype was counted between two and nine times. The chain carries TRBV3-1 and TRBJ1-4, with D hard to call. This CDR3 is 15 amino acids long. Germline V gives CDR1 LGHDT, CDR2 YNNKEL (reference sequence). Trimming took 0 bases from V and 3 from J, leaving 8 bases between them. CDR3 in DNA: TGTGCCAGCAGCCAAGAAGGAAGATCTAATGAAAAACTGTTTTTT. Translating gives CASSQEGRSNEKLFF.